A selection of T cell receptor beta chains follows, all from one sample in a study of T cell clusters in autoimmune cytopenias. TCRdb reanalyzed the multiplex PCR reads, giving one entry per CDR3 protein sequence and no DNA. This repertoire includes under 8,500 distinct CDR3 sequences. The sequenced sample consisted of peripheral blood. Receptors originate from a human donor with an autoimmune cytopenia or autoimmune hepatitis (not recorded which). Each CDR3 is given with its conserved first and last residue. The size entry is marked missing in some rows and otherwise reads once, few, many or a size class.

j_call: TRBJ2-7
clone_size: -
v_call: TRBV6-1
cdr3_aa: CASSTSGPTYEQYF

j_call: TRBJ1-2
clone_size: -
v_call: TRBV27
cdr3_aa: CASSSPVYGYTF

j_call: TRBJ2-1
clone_size: -
v_call: TRBV20-1
cdr3_aa: CSAGGSGRNEQFF

j_call: TRBJ1-1
clone_size: -
v_call: TRBV5-7
cdr3_aa: CASSSDSRNTEAFF

j_call: TRBJ2-7
clone_size: large
v_call: TRBV30
cdr3_aa: CAWSEDRTGYYEQYF

j_call: TRBJ1-3
clone_size: -
v_call: TRBV18
cdr3_aa: CASSPPQGAGNTIYF

j_call: TRBJ1-2
clone_size: medium-sized
v_call: TRBV30
cdr3_aa: CACWDRANYGYTF

j_call: TRBJ2-3
clone_size: -
v_call: TRBV27
cdr3_aa: CATGYSEHDTQYF

j_call: TRBJ2-1
clone_size: -
v_call: TRBV12-3/TRBV12-4
cdr3_aa: CASSNEDRGGYNEQFF

j_call: TRBJ1-5
clone_size: -
v_call: TRBV6-1
cdr3_aa: CASRPTGGNQPQHF

j_call: TRBJ2-7
clone_size: medium-sized
v_call: TRBV24-1
cdr3_aa: CATSRRTYEQYF

j_call: TRBJ2-1
clone_size: -
v_call: TRBV6-4
cdr3_aa: CASSDSGATNEQFF

j_call: TRBJ2-1
clone_size: -
v_call: TRBV4-1
cdr3_aa: CASSQDVLLSAYNEQFF

j_call: TRBJ1-1
clone_size: -
v_call: TRBV6-6
cdr3_aa: CASSYSLGAGLNTEAFF

j_call: TRBJ2-1
clone_size: -
v_call: TRBV6-4
cdr3_aa: CASSVAGDEGEQFF

j_call: TRBJ1-5
clone_size: -
v_call: TRBV20-1
cdr3_aa: CSARDPRGSNQPQHF

j_call: TRBJ1-6
clone_size: -
v_call: TRBV30
cdr3_aa: CAWSKDRGNSPLHF

j_call: TRBJ2-5
clone_size: -
v_call: TRBV12-3/TRBV12-4
cdr3_aa: CASSPGQGQETQYF

j_call: TRBJ2-4
clone_size: -
v_call: TRBV5-4
cdr3_aa: CASSLGVAGIQYF